This T cell receptor (beta chain) was found in a study of T cells in Graves' hyperthyroidism and ophthalmopathy. The TCR beta CDR3 regions underwent amplification using RNA transcripts as the source. The TCR CDR3 was amplified in a first-round RT-PCR using the HTBI primer set. Each CDR3 protein is one row after TCRdb ran MiXCR on the multiplex PCR reads. The sample includes 400,000 or so distinct CDR3 sequences, roughly 15% of them seen just once. The V gene's germline CDR1 is LNHDA and CDR2 SQIVND (reference sequence). Trimming removed 8 bases at V and 0 bases at J, with 16 bases between. The CDR3 totals 15 residues. This clonotype appeared a few times.

The chain recombines TRBV19 with TRBJ1-1; D is unclear. This sequence originates from a woman in her sixties with Graves' ophthalmopathy. Material: blood. The CDR3 DNA reads TGTGCCAGTTTGGGCGCCCACGGACTGAACACTGAAGCTTTCTTT. Protein product: CASLGAHGLNTEAFF.